This TCR beta chain was retrieved from a study of T-cell memory formation after mild COVID-19. One entry per CDR3 protein, called by TCRdb with MiXCR from the 5' RACE reads. The data contain 560,000 or so distinct CDR3 sequences, roughly a sixth of them singletons. Germline CDR1 reads MNHNS; CDR2 reads SASEGT. The V gene lost 9 bases and the J gene lost 1 base, with 13 bases spanning the gap. The CDR3 is 14 residues long. Only a few counts were recorded for this clonotype. The antigen is unknown. Study results and caveats: Largely, contracting CD4+ clones fell within CM and EM, and contracting CD8+ clones within EMRA. CD4+ bias marked clones expanding day 15 to 37, unlike balanced contracting clones.

The sequence was obtained from an adult woman who had mild COVID-19 (a few samples of this study predate the infection). Cell type and time point are not known. This chain joins TRBV6-1 and TRBJ2-1; maybe TRBD2 (5 bases). The material sequenced was PBMCs or a T cell subset sorted from them (not recorded which). The CDR3 loop reads CASSRSGSYNEQFF. For the CDR3, the DNA is TGTGCCAGTTCACGGAGCGGATCCTACAATGAGCAGTTCTTC.